This T cell receptor (beta chain) stems from a study of regulatory T cells in long-lasting Graves disease. Study-wide results and caveats: Peripheral blood, not thyroid tissue, was the sole material studied. For persistent Graves' patients, TCR diversity was lower than for newly diagnosed ones.

This sample's time point: persistent/refractory GD, antithyroid drugs over 5 years with positive TRAb. Generation of the TCR library employed RNA extracted from PBMCs. In this cohort, patients came from an endocrinology department located in Xi'an, China. According to the study, TCR beta libraries were built with iRepertoire HTBI primers and CDR3-region Arm-PCR. Each CDR3 protein is one row after TCRdb ran MiXCR on the multiplex PCR reads. In the table there are 400,000 to 600,000 distinct CDR3 sequences, roughly a fifth of which are singletons. A remark on this clonotype: Its antigen remains unknown.

The sample consisted of peripheral blood mononuclear cells (PBMCs), taken when the disease was refractory, from a patient treated with antithyroid drugs. This clonotype originated in a female donor with Graves disease.

CDR3 sequence (DNA): TGTGCCAGCAGAAGGGGGGCTGGGGCCAACGTCCTGACTTTC. Its translation is CASRRGAGANVLTF. The chain carries TRBV6-1 and TRBJ2-6; D tentatively fits TRBD1 or TRBD2 (6 bases each). The V end lost 6 bases, the J end lost 2 bases, and 8 bases lay between the germline ends. The CDR3 has 14 residues. The germline CDR1 and CDR2 sequences are MNHNS and SASEGT.